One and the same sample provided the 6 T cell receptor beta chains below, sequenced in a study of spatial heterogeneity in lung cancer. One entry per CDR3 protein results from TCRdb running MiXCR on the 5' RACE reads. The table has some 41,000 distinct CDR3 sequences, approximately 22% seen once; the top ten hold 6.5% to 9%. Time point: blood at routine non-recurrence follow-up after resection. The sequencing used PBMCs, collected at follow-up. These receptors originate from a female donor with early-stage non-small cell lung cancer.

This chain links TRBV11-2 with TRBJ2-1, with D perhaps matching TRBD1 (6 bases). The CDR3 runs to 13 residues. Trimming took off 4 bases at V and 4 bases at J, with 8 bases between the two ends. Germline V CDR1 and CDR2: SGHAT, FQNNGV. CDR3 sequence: CASSSQGYNEQFF. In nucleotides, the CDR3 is TGTGCCAGCAGCTCACAGGGTTACAATGAGCAGTTCTTC.

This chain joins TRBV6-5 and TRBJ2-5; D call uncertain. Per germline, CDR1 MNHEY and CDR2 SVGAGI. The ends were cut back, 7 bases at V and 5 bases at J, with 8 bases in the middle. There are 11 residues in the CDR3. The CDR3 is CASTALETQYF. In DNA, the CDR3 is TGTGCCAGCACCGCCCTGGAGACCCAGTACTTC.

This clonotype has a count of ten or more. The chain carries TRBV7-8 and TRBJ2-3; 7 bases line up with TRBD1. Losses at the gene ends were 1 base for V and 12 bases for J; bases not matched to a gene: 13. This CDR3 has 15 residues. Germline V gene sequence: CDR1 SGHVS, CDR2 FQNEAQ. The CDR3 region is CASSLVGGTLPPQYF. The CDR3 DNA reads TGTGCCAGCAGCTTAGTAGGGGGCACCTTGCCCCCCCAGTATTTT. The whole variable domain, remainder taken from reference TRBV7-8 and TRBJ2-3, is GAGVSQSPRYKVAKRGQDVALRCDPISGHVSLFWYQQALGQGPEFLTYFQNEAQLDKSGLPSDRFFAERPEGSVSTLKIQRTQQEDSAVYLCASSLVGGTLPPQYFGPGTRLTVL.

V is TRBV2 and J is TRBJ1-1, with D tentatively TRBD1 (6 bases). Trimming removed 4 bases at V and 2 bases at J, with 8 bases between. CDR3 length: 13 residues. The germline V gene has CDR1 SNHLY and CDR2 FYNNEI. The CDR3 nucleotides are TGTGCCAGCAGTGCGGACAGCAACACTGAAGCTTTCTTT. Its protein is CASSADSNTEAFF.

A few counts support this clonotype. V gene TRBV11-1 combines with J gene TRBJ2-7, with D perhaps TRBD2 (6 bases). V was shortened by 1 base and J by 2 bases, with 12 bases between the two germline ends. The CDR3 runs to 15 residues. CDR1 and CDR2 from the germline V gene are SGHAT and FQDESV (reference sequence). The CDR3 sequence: CASSLGIAETYEQYF. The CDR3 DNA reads TGTGCCAGCAGCTTAGGTATAGCGGAGACCTACGAGCAGTACTTC.

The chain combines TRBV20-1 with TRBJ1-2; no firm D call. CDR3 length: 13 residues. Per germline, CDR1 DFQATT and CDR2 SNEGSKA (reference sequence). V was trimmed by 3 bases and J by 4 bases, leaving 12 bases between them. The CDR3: CSASDPASYGYTF. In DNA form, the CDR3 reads TGCAGTGCTAGTGACCCAGCGAGCTATGGCTACACCTTC.